Below are 21 T cell receptor beta chains sequenced from a single sample in a study of beta chain features in type 1 diabetes. The study reverse transcribed the entire isolated RNA, so it sequenced expressed TCRB transcripts. Method: immunoSEQ multiplex PCR; TCRdb's copy keeps in-frame clones and lacks some. The sample records fewer than 500,000 clones, approximately 13% being singletons. The sequencing input was naive CD4+ T cells from blood. The source is a man aged 25 to 40 in good health.

This clone was observed a few times. The rearrangement uses TRBV7-9 and TRBJ1-2; TRBD1 is a possible D gene (5 bases). The length of the CDR3 is 12 residues. CDR1 is SEHNR and CDR2 is FQNEAQ in the germline V gene (reference sequence). The CDR3 loop is CAPNRAGPGYTF. The CDR3 nucleotides read TGTGCTCCTAACCGAGCGGGGCCTGGCTACACCTTC.

With respect to this clone: Distinct nucleotide sequences in the sample also encode this CDR3. This chain joins TRBV9 and TRBJ2-3, with 9 bases that match TRBD2. V lost 2 bases and J lost 6; bases outside the gene matches: 1. This CDR3 contains 13 residues. Germline assignment: CDR1 SGDLS and CDR2 YYNGEE. The CDR3 coding sequence is TGTGCCAGCAGCGTGAGCGGGGGGGATACGCAGTATTTT. Encoded protein: CASSVSGGDTQYF.

This clone was seen only a few times. V is TRBV19 and J is TRBJ2-1; TRBD1 agrees at 9 bases. V trimming: 8 bases; J trimming: 6 bases; junction bases outside the gene matches: 2. This CDR3 comprises 12 residues. CDR1 LNHDA and CDR2 SQIVND come from the germline V gene (reference sequence). In DNA, the CDR3 is TGTGCCAGTCCGGGACAGGGCAATGAGCAGTTCTTC. This encodes CASPGQGNEQFF.

This clone was counted only a few times. The chain links TRBV18 to TRBJ2-1; 15 bases map to TRBD2. The V segment lost 2 bases and the J segment 7 bases; nucleotides outside the gene matches: 6. The germline CDR1 and CDR2 sequences are KGHSH and LQKENI. There are 17 residues in the CDR3. CDR3 in DNA: TGTGCCAGCTCACCAAAATCTGGGACTAGCGGGAGGAATGAGCAGTTCTTC. Translation gives CASSPKSGTSGRNEQFF.

This clone was picked up a small number of times. This chain uses TRBV7-9 with TRBJ1-4; no firm D call. This CDR3 region has 15 residues. Trimming removed 2 bases at V and 7 bases at J, with 14 bases between. Germline V gene data show CDR1 as SEHNR and CDR2 as FQNEAQ (reference sequence). Here the CDR3 DNA reads TGTGCCAGCAGCTTAACGGCCGCCCAGCGTGAAAAACTGTTTTTT. Translation gives CASSLTAAQREKLFF.

A few counts support this clone. The rearrangement links TRBV7-9 to TRBJ2-3; TRBD1 agrees at 9 bases. Trimming at V came to 6 bases and at J to 5 bases, leaving 12 bases not matched to a gene. CDR3 length equals 16 residues. Germline-derived CDR1 and CDR2 are SEHNR and FQNEAQ (reference sequence). In nucleotides, the CDR3 is TGTGCCAGCAGAAACTCCGGGACAGGGACCTTAGATACGCAGTATTTT. Amino acids: CASRNSGTGTLDTQYF.

The chain has TRBV6-1 and TRBJ1-1; D is undetermined. Per the germline V gene, CDR1 is MNHNS and CDR2 is SASEGT. CDR3 size: 12 residues. The V gene lost 11 bases and the J gene lost 1 base, with 11 bases spanning the gap. Here the CDR3 reads CAGGGENTEAFF. Here the CDR3 DNA reads TGTGCCGGAGGAGGAGAGAACACTGAAGCTTTCTTT.

This clone came up a few times. The chain uses TRBV6-6 and TRBJ2-1; D gene ambiguous. CDR1 MNHNY and CDR2 SVGAGI come from the germline V gene (reference sequence). The CDR3 extends over 15 amino acids. The germline V and J ends were trimmed by 7 bases and 3 bases, with 16 bases remaining between them. Here the CDR3 reads CASTPPRSLYNEQFF. The CDR3, as DNA: TGTGCCAGCACCCCCCCGAGGTCCCTCTACAATGAGCAGTTCTTC.

This clone was recorded a few times. This chain joins TRBV7-2 and TRBJ2-3; 13 positions match TRBD2. CDR3 length: 16 amino acids. Per the germline V gene, CDR1 is SGHTA and CDR2 is FQGNSA. With 5 bases clipped from V and 8 bases from J, the junction kept 10 bases outside the gene matches. The CDR3 DNA is TGTGCCAGCAGCCCCCGACTAGCGGGGGGTCTGGGTACGCAGTATTTT. The encoded protein is CASSPRLAGGLGTQYF. Filled out from reference TRBV7-2 and TRBJ2-3, the complete variable domain reads GAGVSQSPSNKVTEKGKDVELRCDPISGHTALYWYRQSLGQGLEFLIYFQGNSAPDKSGLPSDRFSAERTGGSVSTLTIQRTQQEDSAVYLCASSPRLAGGLGTQYFGPGTRLTVL.

This clone has only a few counts. V gene TRBV7-2 combines with J gene TRBJ2-3; D possibly matches TRBD1 or TRBD2 (5 bases each). The CDR3 contains 15 residues. Looked up from germline, CDR1 is SGHTA and CDR2 is FQGNSA. V was clipped by 1 base and J by 2 bases, with 10 bases between them. The CDR3 coding sequence is TGTGCCAGCAGCTTAGGGGGGATCTTCACAGATACGCAGTATTTT. Its protein is CASSLGGIFTDTQYF.

A few counts support this clone. The CDR3 sequence: CASSPLAGVSYEDTQYF. The CDR3 DNA reads as TGTGCCAGCTCACCACTAGCGGGAGTTTCTTACGAAGATACGCAGTATTTT. J is TRBJ2-3 and V is TRBV18; 9 positions match TRBD2. The germline gives CDR1 KGHSH, CDR2 LQKENI. The trim removed 1 base at V and 5 bases at J, leaving 10 bases unmatched. This CDR3 comprises 17 residues. The variable domain in full, completed from reference TRBV18 and TRBJ2-3, reads NAGVMQNPRHLVRRRGQEARLRCSPMKGHSHVYWYRQLPEEGLKFMVYLQKENIIDESGMPKERFSAEFPKEGPSILRIQQVVRGDSAAYFCASSPLAGVSYEDTQYFGPGTRLTVL.

The chain couples TRBV27 to TRBJ2-5, with 12 nucleotides matching TRBD1. Per germline, CDR1 MNHEY and CDR2 SMNVEV (reference sequence). Germline trimming cut 7 bases from V and 6 bases from J; bases unmatched to any gene: 15. The CDR3 is 17 amino acids. The CDR3 reads CASTSYRGTGGAKTQYF. CDR3 DNA: TGTGCCAGCACCAGTTACCGAGGGACAGGGGGCGCGAAGACCCAGTACTTC.

This clone has a handful of counts. V usage is TRBV5-4 and J usage is TRBJ1-1, with a weak D call TRBD1 (6 bases). This CDR3 is built from 15 residues. Trimming removed 3 bases at V and 1 base at J, with 13 bases between. CDR1 and CDR2 from the germline V gene are SGHNT and YYREEE (reference sequence). Here the CDR3 DNA reads TGTGCCAGCAGCTCCTCCCCGACAGGGAACACTGAAGCTTTCTTT. The encoded protein is CASSSSPTGNTEAFF.

In this sample, this clone turned up a few times. The J gene is TRBJ2-1, the V gene TRBV9; 7 nucleotides match TRBD2. The length of the CDR3 is 14 residues. CDR1 and CDR2 (germline): SGDLS, YYNGEE. V shed 0 bases, J shed 6 bases, and the junction held 3 bases outside the gene matches. CDR3 in amino acids: CASSVGGTINEQFF. DNA of the CDR3: TGTGCCAGCAGCGTAGGAGGGACTATCAATGAGCAGTTCTTC.

The V gene is TRBV27, the J gene TRBJ2-5; no clear D gene. Looked up from germline, CDR1 is MNHEY and CDR2 is SMNVEV (reference sequence). Trimming took off 6 bases at V and 2 bases at J, with 13 bases between the two ends. The CDR3 spans 14 residues. The CDR3 nucleotides are TGTGCCAGCAGCTATGGGCCAGGACAAGAGACCCAGTACTTC. Translation: CASSYGPGQETQYF.

The V call is TRBV5-1, the J call TRBJ1-4; D not resolved. V was pared by 4 bases and J by 5 bases, with 12 bases between. There are 14 residues in the CDR3. Per the germline V gene, CDR1 is SGHRS and CDR2 is YFSETQ. This CDR3 is CASSTTNKNEKLFF. The CDR3, as DNA: TGCGCCAGCAGCACGACGAACAAGAATGAAAAACTGTTTTTT.

V usage is TRBV6-5 and J usage is TRBJ2-3; D might be TRBD1 (5 bases). The V end was cut by 6 bases, the J end by 7 bases, with 14 bases between. This CDR3 spans 13 amino acids. Germline V lookup: CDR1 MNHEY, CDR2 SVGAGI. The CDR3 spells CASSGKRGNTQYF. The CDR3 DNA sequence: TGTGCCAGCAGCGGTAAAAGGGGAAATACGCAGTATTTT.

The chain uses TRBV7-9 and TRBJ2-3; D assignment may be TRBD1 or TRBD2 (5 bases each). The CDR3 runs 15 residues. Trimming shortened V by 5 bases and J by 5 bases, and 17 bases separated the two germline ends. CDR1 and CDR2 from the germline V gene are SEHNR and FQNEAQ (reference sequence). The CDR3 reads CASSLGTLIQDTQYF. For the CDR3, the DNA is TGTGCCAGCAGCCTCGGGACGCTAATACAAGATACGCAGTATTTT.

This clone has just a few counts. The rearrangement joins TRBV5-6 to TRBJ2-7; D ambiguous. V dropped 1 base and J dropped 1 base, with 12 bases sitting between them. The CDR3 contains 15 residues. Germline V gives CDR1 SGHDT, CDR2 YYEEEE. CDR3 coding DNA: TGTGCCAGCAGCTTGAATTTCGGGCAGTCCTACGAGCAGTACTTC. Protein: CASSLNFGQSYEQYF.

V and J are TRBV21-1 and TRBJ2-1; the tabulated D call, TRBD2, remains unverified against the DNA. TRBV21-1 constitutes a pseudogene. The CDR3 covers 17 residues. The CDR3 region has the DNA TGTGCCAGCAATCCGCGGCTAGCGGTGCCTTCCTACAATGAGCAGTTCTTC. This codes for CASNPRLAVPSYNEQFF.

The V gene is TRBV9, the J gene TRBJ1-6; perhaps TRBD1 as D (6 bases). The CDR3 runs 16 residues. The V gene's germline CDR1 is SGDLS and CDR2 YYNGEE. V dropped 3 bases and J dropped 7 bases, with 17 bases sitting between them. CDR3 DNA sequence: TGTGCCAGCAGCGCGCAAGGGGGTTTGGAGAATTCACCCCTCCACTTT. Translated, it gives CASSAQGGLENSPLHF.